This T cell receptor (beta chain) was sequenced during a study of blood T cell repertoires in COVID-19. Researchers sorted participants into cohorts using their self-reported clinical history. Before being deemed recovered, Cohort 3 donors had two negative PCRs, clearance, or symptom resolution. CDR1 is MNHEY, CDR2 SVGEGT, per germline. The CDR3 is 13 residues long. V was trimmed by 4 bases and J by 8 bases, leaving 12 bases between them. The protocol was immunoSEQ multiplex PCR, while the TCRdb copy is restricted to in-frame clones and leaves out a portion. The sample gives just over 350,000 clones, roughly 84% of which show up once; 3% is in the top ten.

V gene TRBV6-2 or TRBV6-3 combines with J gene TRBJ2-1, with D maybe TRBD1 (6 bases). The TCR was taken from a woman under 40 who had recovered from COVID-19. Sequenced: PBMCs or T cells enriched from blood (not recorded which). CDR3: CASSSRTADEQFF. The CDR3 bases are TGTGCCAGCAGTTCCCGGACAGCCGATGAGCAGTTCTTC.